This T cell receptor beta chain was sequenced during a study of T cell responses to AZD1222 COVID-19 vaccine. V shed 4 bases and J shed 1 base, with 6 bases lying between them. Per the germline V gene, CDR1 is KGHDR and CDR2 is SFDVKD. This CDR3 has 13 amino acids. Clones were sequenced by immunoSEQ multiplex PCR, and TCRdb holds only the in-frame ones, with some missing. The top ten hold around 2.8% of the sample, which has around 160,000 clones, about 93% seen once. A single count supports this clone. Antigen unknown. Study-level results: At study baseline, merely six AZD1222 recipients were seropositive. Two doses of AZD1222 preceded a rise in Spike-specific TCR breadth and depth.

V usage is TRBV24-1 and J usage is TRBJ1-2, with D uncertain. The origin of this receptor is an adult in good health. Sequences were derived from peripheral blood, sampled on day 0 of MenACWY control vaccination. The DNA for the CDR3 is TGTGCCACCAGTGACTCGGATAACTATGGCTACACCTTC. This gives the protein CATSDSDNYGYTF.